A single sample gave rise to the 5 T cell receptor beta chains below, sequenced in a study of graft-versus-host responses after intestinal transplantation. Their target antigens are unknown. Using immunoSEQ multiplex PCR, the repertoire was profiled, and TCRdb retains in-frame clones only, with some absent. The profile shows over 100,000 clones, approximately 95% of them singletons. Here the sequenced sample was unstimulated CD4+ T cells sorted from spleen or lymph node cells, taken before intestinal transplant. The receptors stem from a human donor who received an intestinal transplant.

This chain links TRBV10-3 with TRBJ2-3, with 11 bases aligning to TRBD2. The CDR3 is 13 amino acids. V lost 8 bases to trimming and J lost 3 bases; unmatched junction nucleotides: 1. Germline assignment: CDR1 ENHRY and CDR2 SYGVKD. The CDR3 here is CAIGTSGTDTQYF. DNA for the CDR3: TGTGCCATCGGGACTAGCGGTACAGATACGCAGTATTTT.

The chain combines TRBV6-5 with TRBJ2-7; 10 nucleotides match TRBD2. V shed 7 bases, J shed 5 bases, and the junction held 11 bases outside the gene matches. CDR3 length equals 15 residues. The germline CDR1 and CDR2 sequences are MNHEY and SVGAGI. CDR3 sequence (DNA): TGTGCCAGCACCCCACAGGGACTAGCGACCCACGAGCAGTACTTC. The encoded protein is CASTPQGLATHEQYF.

The J gene is TRBJ2-1, the V gene TRBV18; no clear D gene. CDR1 and CDR2 (germline): KGHSH, LQKENI. This CDR3 region has 13 residues. The ends were cut back, 4 bases at V and 5 bases at J, with 9 bases in the middle. CDR3 nucleotides: TGTGCCAGCTCACGGGATTCGCACAATGAGCAGTTCTTC. Translated, it gives CASSRDSHNEQFF.

The rearrangement uses TRBV2 and TRBJ1-1, with D possibly matching TRBD1 (6 bases). Germline assignment: CDR1 SNHLY and CDR2 FYNNEI. The CDR3 has 13 residues. Trimming left V 6 bases short and J 3 bases short, with 11 bases between. DNA for the CDR3: TGTGCCAGCAGCCGACAGGTCTACACTGAAGCTTTCTTT. It specifies CASSRQVYTEAFF.

The rearrangement joins TRBV7-9 to TRBJ1-2; 7 nucleotides align to TRBD1. The CDR3 sequence is 17 residues long. Germline CDR1 and CDR2: SEHNR and FQNEAQ (reference sequence). The trim removed 1 base at V and 7 bases at J, leaving 15 bases unmatched. The DNA of the CDR3 is TGTGCCAGCAGCTTAGGGGGGGACAGTCGCCGACCTGGTGGCTACACCTTC. Translating it yields CASSLGGDSRRPGGYTF. The full variable domain, completed using reference TRBV7-9 and TRBJ1-2, is DTGVSQNPRHKITKRGQNVTFRCDPISEHNRLYWYRQTLGQGPEFLTYFQNEAQLEKSRLLSDRFSAERPKGSFSTLEIQRTEQGDSAMYLCASSLGGDSRRPGGYTFGSGTRLTVV.